These 10 T cell receptor beta chains came from one sample sequenced in a study of T cells in tumors after PD-1 blockade. Profiled with immunoSEQ multiplex PCR; TCRdb holds only in-frame clones, not every one. The sample includes tens of thousands of clones, more than 75% seen only once; the top ten take over 15%. Sequenced material: PBMCs, taken before anti-PD-1 treatment. The receptors were gathered from a human donor with basal cell carcinoma.

This chain's CDR3 is CASSQAGTGRGNTIYF. The CDR3 DNA follows: TGTGCCAGCAGCCAAGCTGGGACAGGGAGAGGAAACACCATATATTTT. This chain uses TRBV14 with TRBJ1-3; 9 bases fit TRBD1. Germline trimming cut 1 base from V and 4 bases from J; bases unmatched to any gene: 5. From germline, CDR1 is SGHDN and CDR2 FVKESK. CDR3 length: 16 amino acids.

The gene calls are TRBV7-2 and TRBJ2-2; D may be TRBD1 (6 bases). V gave up 4 bases and J gave up 0 bases, with 9 bases separating them. Germline V gene sequence: CDR1 SGHTA, CDR2 FQGNSA. The CDR3 has 15 residues. CDR3 region: CASSSSGANTGELFF. CDR3 coding DNA: TGTGCCAGCAGCTCCTCAGGGGCGAACACCGGGGAGCTGTTTTTT.

This chain uses TRBV7-3 with TRBJ2-5; 8 bases line up with TRBD1. With 4 bases clipped from V and 5 bases from J, the junction kept 9 bases outside the gene matches. The CDR3 has 15 residues. The germline V gene has CDR1 SGHTA and CDR2 FQGTGA. The CDR3 DNA reads TGTGCCAGCAGCTCGGAGACAGGGGTTGGGGAGACCCAGTACTTC. Translating gives CASSSETGVGETQYF.

The CDR3 DNA is TGTGCCAGCTCACCAATTCGATTCGCTGAAGCTTTCTTT. Amino acid sequence: CASSPIRFAEAFF. V gene TRBV18 combines with J gene TRBJ1-1; no reliable D call. This CDR3 spans 13 amino acids. The V gene's germline CDR1 is KGHSH and CDR2 LQKENI. Deletions cut 2 bases from V and 6 bases from J, with 10 bases between. Full variable domain (rest looked up from reference TRBV18 and TRBJ1-1): NAGVMQNPRHLVRRRGQEARLRCSPMKGHSHVYWYRQLPEEGLKFMVYLQKENIIDESGMPKERFSAEFPKEGPSILRIQQVVRGDSAAYFCASSPIRFAEAFFGQGTRLTVV.

The chain carries TRBV9 and TRBJ2-3; D ambiguous. Per the germline V gene, CDR1 is SGDLS and CDR2 is YYNGEE. Trimming cost V 3 bases and J 4 bases, with 9 bases left between them. CDR3 length: 13 residues. The DNA for the CDR3 is TGTGCCAGCAGCGCTAACCCATCAGATACGCAGTATTTT. Protein sequence: CASSANPSDTQYF.

For this clone: In the same sample, other DNA sequences code for this CDR3. The rearrangement joins TRBV10-2 to TRBJ1-5, with D unclear. The CDR3 contains 16 residues. Germline CDR1 and CDR2: WSHSY and SAAADI. V was clipped by 2 bases and J by 3 bases, with 14 bases between them. The CDR3 spells CASSEVFGTHNQPQHF. CDR3 sequence (DNA): TGCGCCAGCAGTGAGGTCTTCGGCACGCACAATCAGCCCCAGCATTTT.

The chain uses TRBV29-1 and TRBJ2-3; the match to TRBD1 covers 7 bases. Germline-derived CDR1 and CDR2 are SQVTM and ANQGSEA. This CDR3 contains 13 residues. Trimming took 4 bases from V and 3 from J; bases not matched to a gene: 4. As DNA, the CDR3 is TGCAGCGTTGGACAGGGCCAAACAGATACGCAGTATTTT. It encodes CSVGQGQTDTQYF.

The genes are TRBV6-6 and TRBJ2-5, with 8 nucleotides matching TRBD1. Trimming removed 6 bases from V and 5 bases from J; junction bases left unmatched: 5. The germline V gene has CDR1 MNHNY and CDR2 SVGAGI (reference sequence). This CDR3 comprises 13 residues. CDR3 protein: CASRRQGRETQYF. Written as DNA, the CDR3 is TGTGCCAGCAGGCGACAGGGGAGGGAGACCCAGTACTTC.

V and J are TRBV2 and TRBJ1-5; weak D call: TRBD1 (5 bases). Between the trimmed V and J ends, which lost 0 bases and 4 bases, there was a span of 16 bases. CDR1 is SNHLY and CDR2 is FYNNEI in the germline V gene. CDR3 length: 17 residues. CDR3 bases: TGTGCCAGCAGTGAAGCGCTGGGGACCCCGGGAAATCAGCCCCAGCATTTT. It encodes CASSEALGTPGNQPQHF.

V and J are TRBV5-1 and TRBJ2-5, with D possibly matching TRBD2 (6 bases). This CDR3 has 16 amino acids. Trimming took off 0 bases at V and 4 bases at J, with 16 bases between the two ends. From germline, CDR1 is SGHRS and CDR2 YFSETQ. This chain's CDR3 is CASSLGGLGGAETQYF. The CDR3 DNA is TGCGCCAGCAGCTTGGGGGGACTGGGAGGCGCAGAGACCCAGTACTTC.